Following are 17 T cell receptor beta chains from one sample sequenced in a study of blood T cells in healthy people across ages. With a J-beta primer mix and a sample-barcoded 5' primer, a second PCR ran about 7 to 12 cycles. One entry per CDR3 protein results from TCRdb running MiXCR on the 5' RACE reads. Of 750,000 to 1,000,000 distinct CDR3 sequences listed, about 28% are singletons. These data also featured in a second study, about T cells of mothers and their children.

Material for sequencing was blood. The receptor set was obtained from a middle-aged woman in good health.

This clonotype was seen only a few times. The junction does not match germline at one end; this may be a read error. This chain uses TRBV27 with TRBJ1-6; TRBD1 might be the D (6 bases). Germline CDR1 reads MNHEY; CDR2 reads SMNVEV (reference sequence). CDR3 length: 17 amino acids. CDR3 protein: CASSSWDTLSYNSSLHF. In DNA form, the CDR3 reads TGTGCCAGCAGTTCCTGGGACACTCTCTCCTATAATTCATCCCTCCACTTT.

This clonotype was detected ten times or more. The rearrangement joins TRBV2 to TRBJ2-3; 14 bases are a match to TRBD2. V gave up 3 bases and J gave up 11 bases; unmatched junction bases: 7. Per germline, CDR1 SNHLY and CDR2 FYNNEI. This CDR3 spans 15 amino acids. CDR3 coding DNA: TGTGCCAGCAGTGAGACTCCGGGACTAGCGGGGGAGCAGTATTTT. This encodes CASSETPGLAGEQYF.

The chain has TRBV28 and TRBJ2-3, with unresolved D. CDR3 length equals 13 residues. Germline CDR1 is MDHEN and CDR2 is SYDVKM. Trimming left V 6 bases short and J 4 bases short, with 11 bases between. CDR3 in amino acids: CASSLLTADTQYF. The CDR3 region has the DNA TGTGCCAGCAGCCTCCTAACCGCAGATACGCAGTATTTT. Looking up the rest from reference TRBV28 and TRBJ2-3 gives the full variable domain: DVKVTQSSRYLVKRTGEKVFLECVQDMDHENMFWYRQDPGLGLRLIYFSYDVKMKEKGDIPEGYSVSREKKERFSLILESASTNQTSMYLCASSLLTADTQYFGPGTRLTVL.

This clonotype was detected ten times or more. The gene calls are TRBV27 and TRBJ2-4; D is perhaps TRBD2 (6 bases). V lost 4 bases, J lost 7 bases, and 14 bases lay in between. CDR1 MNHEY and CDR2 SMNVEV come from the germline V gene (reference sequence). The CDR3 runs to 14 residues. CDR3 sequence (DNA): TGTGCCAGCAGTTCTCCGGGTCGGGGGAACATTCAGTACTTC. Residues: CASSSPGRGNIQYF.

The J gene is TRBJ2-7, the V gene TRBV9; 8 positions match TRBD1. CDR1 and CDR2 from the germline V gene are SGDLS and YYNGEE. The junction had 7 bases not matched to a gene; V was cut back by 3 bases and J by 5 bases. The CDR3 totals 14 residues. Here the CDR3 DNA reads TGTGCCAGCAGCGCGACAGGGGTTGAGGACGAGCAGTACTTC. It is translated as CASSATGVEDEQYF.

This clonotype was seen at least ten times. The chain has TRBV10-3 and TRBJ1-2; 8 bases are a match to TRBD1. CDR1 is ENHRY and CDR2 is SYGVKD in the germline V gene. V lost 4 bases, J lost 7 bases, and 5 bases stayed unmatched. CDR3 length equals 13 residues. For the CDR3, the DNA is TGTGCCATCAGTGGGTACGACAGGGGTGGCTACACCTTC. Translation gives CAISGYDRGGYTF.

The V and J genes are TRBV5-1 and TRBJ2-1; unclear D gene. The CDR3 loop spans 14 amino acids. From germline, CDR1 is SGHRS and CDR2 YFSETQ. V shed 4 bases and J shed 9 bases, with 17 bases lying between them. CDR3 coding DNA: TGCGCCAGCAGCGCCGCAGGTTCGGGCACTGAGCAGTTCTTC. It translates to CASSAAGSGTEQFF. Full variable domain (missing parts from reference TRBV5-1 and TRBJ2-1): KAGVTQTPRYLIKTRGQQVTLSCSPISGHRSVSWYQQTPGQGLQFLFEYFSETQRNKGNFPGRFSGRQFSNSRSEMNVSTLELGDSALYLCASSAAGSGTEQFFGPGTRLTVL.

A few counts support this clonotype. The rearrangement links TRBV12-3 or TRBV12-4 to TRBJ2-2; D might be TRBD2 (7 bases). The V end was cut by 10 bases, the J end by 4 bases, with 16 bases between. CDR3 length: 14 amino acids. The CDR3, as DNA: TGTGCCACCCAGTTTAGGGGGGGCACCGGGGAGCTGTTTTTT. Protein product: CATQFRGGTGELFF.

The V call is TRBV3-1, the J call TRBJ1-1; D not resolved. Per germline, CDR1 LGHDT and CDR2 YNNKEL (reference sequence). V gave up 8 bases and J gave up 2 bases, with 9 bases separating them. CDR3 length: 12 amino acids. The CDR3 region is CASCEGNTEAFF. CDR3 bases: TGTGCCAGCTGCGAGGGTAACACTGAAGCTTTCTTT.

The rearrangement joins TRBV28 to TRBJ1-6; TRBD1 might be the D (6 bases). Trimming stripped 6 bases from V and 6 bases from J, with 12 bases between. In germline, CDR1 is MDHEN, CDR2 SYDVKM. The length of the CDR3 is 14 residues. The CDR3 loop is CASRTGTTNSPLHF. The CDR3 DNA reads as TGTGCCAGCAGGACCGGGACAACTAATTCACCCCTCCACTTT.

Only a few counts were recorded for this clonotype. Mismatch with germline at one junction end may stem from a read error. The J gene is TRBJ2-3, the V gene TRBV9, with D unclear. Germline lookup yields CDR1 SGDLS and CDR2 YYNGEE. The CDR3 is 14 residues long. Written as DNA, the CDR3 is TGTGCCGGCAGCGTTGACCGATCCACAGATACGCAGTATTTT. It yields the protein CAGSVDRSTDTQYF.

This clonotype was seen more than once but under ten times. The chain uses TRBV5-8 and TRBJ2-7; 10 bases are shared with TRBD1. This CDR3 has 14 residues. CDR1 and CDR2 from the germline V gene are SGHTS and YDEGEE. J lost 5 bases, V lost 4 bases, and 6 bases had no gene match. The CDR3 nucleotides are TGTGCCAGCAGCAGGGACAGGGGTACCCACGAGCAGTACTTC. Translated, it gives CASSRDRGTHEQYF.

This sequence joins TRBV6-1 and TRBJ2-7; 7 positions agree with TRBD1. V lost 0 bases and J lost 1; bases outside the gene matches: 6. Germline V gives CDR1 MNHNS, CDR2 SASEGT. The CDR3 is made up of 16 amino acids. CDR3 amino acids: CASSEALGTASYEQYF. The DNA for the CDR3 is TGTGCCAGCAGTGAAGCGCTAGGGACAGCATCCTACGAGCAGTACTTC.

This clonotype was counted a few times. Just one base apart from a much larger clone, this may be a read error. The V gene is TRBV4-3, the J gene TRBJ2-7; tentatively, D is TRBD1 (5 bases). The CDR3 sequence is 17 residues long. Germline V gene lookup returns CDR1 LGHNA and CDR2 YSLEER. V lost 0 bases and J 3 bases, leaving 18 bases between the germline ends. DNA of the CDR3: TGCGCCAGCAGCCAAGAGGTTGACTCAGGGCCCAGCTACGAGCAGTACTTC. This encodes CASSQEVDSGPSYEQYF.

J is TRBJ1-4 and V is TRBV2; D gene ambiguous. This CDR3 region has 14 residues. From germline, CDR1 is SNHLY and CDR2 FYNNEI. V was shortened by 7 bases and J by 7 bases, with 16 bases between the two germline ends. The CDR3 spells CASTWSGSVEKLFF. DNA of the CDR3: TGTGCCAGCACCTGGAGTGGATCGGTTGAAAAACTGTTTTTT.

This clonotype was counted between two and nine times. This chain connects TRBV6-2 or TRBV6-3 to TRBJ1-5; 7 nucleotides agree with TRBD1. V lost 6 bases, J lost 7 bases, and 12 bases stayed unmatched. Germline values: CDR1 MNHEY, CDR2 SVGEGT. This CDR3 has 15 amino acids. Here the CDR3 reads CASRPIGQAGQPQHF. CDR3 coding DNA: TGTGCCAGCAGGCCCATTGGACAGGCGGGCCAGCCCCAGCATTTT.

This clonotype was seen a handful of times. The chain carries TRBV6-5 and TRBJ2-2; 12 bases match TRBD1. The trim removed 7 bases at V and 5 bases at J, leaving 5 bases unmatched. The V gene's germline CDR1 is MNHEY and CDR2 SVGAGI. The CDR3 is 15 amino acids. CDR3 protein: CASKGDRGRTGELFF. CDR3 sequence (DNA): TGTGCCAGCAAGGGGGACAGGGGGCGAACCGGGGAGCTGTTTTTT.